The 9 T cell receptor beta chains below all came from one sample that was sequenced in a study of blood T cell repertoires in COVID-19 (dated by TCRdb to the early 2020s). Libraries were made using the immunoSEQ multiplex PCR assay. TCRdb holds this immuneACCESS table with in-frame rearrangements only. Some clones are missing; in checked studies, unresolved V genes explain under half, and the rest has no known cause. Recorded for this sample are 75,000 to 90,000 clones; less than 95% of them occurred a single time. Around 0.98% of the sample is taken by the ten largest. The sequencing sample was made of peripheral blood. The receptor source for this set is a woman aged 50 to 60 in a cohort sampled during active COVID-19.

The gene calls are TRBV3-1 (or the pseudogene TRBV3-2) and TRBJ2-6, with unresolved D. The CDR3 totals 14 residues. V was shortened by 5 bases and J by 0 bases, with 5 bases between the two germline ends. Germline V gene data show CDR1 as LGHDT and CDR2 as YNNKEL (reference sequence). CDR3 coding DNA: TGTGCCAGCAGCTTCAACTCTGGGGCCAACGTCCTGACTTTC. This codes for CASSFNSGANVLTF.

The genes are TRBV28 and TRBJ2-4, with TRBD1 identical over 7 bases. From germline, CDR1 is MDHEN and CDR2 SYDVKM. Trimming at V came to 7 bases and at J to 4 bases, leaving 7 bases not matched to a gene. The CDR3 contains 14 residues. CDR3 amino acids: CASTLPGQKNIQYF. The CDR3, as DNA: TGTGCCAGCACATTACCGGGACAGAAAAACATTCAGTACTTC.

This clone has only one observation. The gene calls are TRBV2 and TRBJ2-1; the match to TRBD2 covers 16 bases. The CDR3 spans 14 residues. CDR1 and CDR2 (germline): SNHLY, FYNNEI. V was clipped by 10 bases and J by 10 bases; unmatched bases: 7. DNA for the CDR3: TGTGCCATGACCGGGACTAGCGGGAGGGGAGAGCAGTTCTTC. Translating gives CAMTGTSGRGEQFF.

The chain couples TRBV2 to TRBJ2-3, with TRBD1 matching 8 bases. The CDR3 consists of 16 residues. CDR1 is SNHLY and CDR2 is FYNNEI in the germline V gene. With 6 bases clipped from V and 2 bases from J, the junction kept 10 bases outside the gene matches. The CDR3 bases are TGTGCCAGCAGCCTCACCGGGACAGGCATCACAGATACGCAGTATTTT. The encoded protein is CASSLTGTGITDTQYF.

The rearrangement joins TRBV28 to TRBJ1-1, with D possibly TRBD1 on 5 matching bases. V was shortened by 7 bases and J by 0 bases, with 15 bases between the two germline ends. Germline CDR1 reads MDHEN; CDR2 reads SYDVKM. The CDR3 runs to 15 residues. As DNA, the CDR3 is TGTGCCAGCACGTTGAGGCGCAGGGTGAACACTGAAGCTTTCTTT. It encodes CASTLRRRVNTEAFF.

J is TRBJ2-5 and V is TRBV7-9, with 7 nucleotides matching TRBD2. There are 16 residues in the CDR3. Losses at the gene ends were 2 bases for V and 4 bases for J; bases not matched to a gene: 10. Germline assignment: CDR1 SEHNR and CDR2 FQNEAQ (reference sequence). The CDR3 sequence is CASSLRAGESGETQYF. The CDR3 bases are TGTGCCAGCAGCTTAAGGGCGGGAGAATCGGGAGAGACCCAGTACTTC.

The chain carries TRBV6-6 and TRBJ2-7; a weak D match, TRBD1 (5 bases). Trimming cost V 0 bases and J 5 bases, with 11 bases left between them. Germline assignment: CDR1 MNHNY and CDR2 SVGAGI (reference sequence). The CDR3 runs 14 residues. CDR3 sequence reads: CASSYSDIYNEQYF. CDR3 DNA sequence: TGTGCCAGCAGTTACTCGGACATCTACAACGAGCAGTACTTC.

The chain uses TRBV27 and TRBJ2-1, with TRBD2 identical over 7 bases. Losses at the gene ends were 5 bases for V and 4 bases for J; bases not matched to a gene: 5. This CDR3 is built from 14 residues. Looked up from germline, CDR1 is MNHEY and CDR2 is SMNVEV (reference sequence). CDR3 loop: CASSRAGRYNEQFF. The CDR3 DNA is TGTGCCAGCAGTCGAGCGGGACGGTACAATGAGCAGTTCTTC.

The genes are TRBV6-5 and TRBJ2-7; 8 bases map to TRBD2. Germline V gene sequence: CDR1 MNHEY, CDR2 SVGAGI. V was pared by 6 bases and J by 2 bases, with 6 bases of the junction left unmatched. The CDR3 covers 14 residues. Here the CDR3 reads CASSRGGGTYEQYF. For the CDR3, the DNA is TGTGCCAGCAGCCGCGGCGGGGGGACCTACGAGCAGTACTTC.